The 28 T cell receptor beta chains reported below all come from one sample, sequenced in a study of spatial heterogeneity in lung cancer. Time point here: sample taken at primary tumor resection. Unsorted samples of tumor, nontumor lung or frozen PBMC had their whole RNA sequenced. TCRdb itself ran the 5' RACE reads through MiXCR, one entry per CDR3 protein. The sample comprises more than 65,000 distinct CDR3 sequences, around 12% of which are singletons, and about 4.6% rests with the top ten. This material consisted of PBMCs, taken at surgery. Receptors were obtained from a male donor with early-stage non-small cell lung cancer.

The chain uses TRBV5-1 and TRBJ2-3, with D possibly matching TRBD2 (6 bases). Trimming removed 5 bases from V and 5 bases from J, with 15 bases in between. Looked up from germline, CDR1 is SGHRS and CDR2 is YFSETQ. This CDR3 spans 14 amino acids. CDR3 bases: TGCGCCAGCAGACCTCAGTCGGGGGAAGATACGCAGTATTTT. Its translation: CASRPQSGEDTQYF. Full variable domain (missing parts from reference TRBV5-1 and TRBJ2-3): KAGVTQTPRYLIKTRGQQVTLSCSPISGHRSVSWYQQTPGQGLQFLFEYFSETQRNKGNFPGRFSGRQFSNSRSEMNVSTLELGDSALYLCASRPQSGEDTQYFGPGTRLTVL.

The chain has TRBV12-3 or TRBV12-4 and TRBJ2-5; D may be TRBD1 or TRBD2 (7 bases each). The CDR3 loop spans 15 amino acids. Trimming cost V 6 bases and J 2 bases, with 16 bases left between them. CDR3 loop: CASSQPRGGQETQYF. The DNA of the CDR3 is TGTGCCAGCAGCCAACCCAGGGGGGGGCAAGAGACCCAGTACTTC.

The CDR3 DNA is TGTGCCAGCAGCCCCGGTGGAGCGTACCAAGAGACCCAGTACTTC. Protein product: CASSPGGAYQETQYF. The rearrangement uses TRBV7-3 and TRBJ2-5, with D unclear. CDR1 is SGHTA, CDR2 FQGTGA, per germline. V lost 5 bases to trimming and J lost 0 bases, with 13 bases between them. CDR3 length equals 15 residues.

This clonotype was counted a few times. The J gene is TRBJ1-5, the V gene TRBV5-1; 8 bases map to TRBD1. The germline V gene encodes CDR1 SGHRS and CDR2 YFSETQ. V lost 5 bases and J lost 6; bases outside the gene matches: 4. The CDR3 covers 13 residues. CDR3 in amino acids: CASRDREGQPQHF. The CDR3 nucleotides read TGCGCCAGCAGGGACAGGGAGGGTCAGCCCCAGCATTTT.

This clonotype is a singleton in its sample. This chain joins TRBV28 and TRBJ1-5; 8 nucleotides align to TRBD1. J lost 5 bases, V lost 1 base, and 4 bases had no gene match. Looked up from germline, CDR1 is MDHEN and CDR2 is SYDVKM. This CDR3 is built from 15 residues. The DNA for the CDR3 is TGTGCCAGCAGTTTATTGGGACAGGCCTATCAGCCCCAGCATTTT. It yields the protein CASSLLGQAYQPQHF.

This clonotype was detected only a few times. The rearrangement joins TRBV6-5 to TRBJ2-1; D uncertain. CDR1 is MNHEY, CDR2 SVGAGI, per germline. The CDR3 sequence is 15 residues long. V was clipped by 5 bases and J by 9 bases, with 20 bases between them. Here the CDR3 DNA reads TGTGCCAGCAGTAGGCCGGGCTTCACGATGGTTGAGCAGTTCTTC. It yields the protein CASSRPGFTMVEQFF.

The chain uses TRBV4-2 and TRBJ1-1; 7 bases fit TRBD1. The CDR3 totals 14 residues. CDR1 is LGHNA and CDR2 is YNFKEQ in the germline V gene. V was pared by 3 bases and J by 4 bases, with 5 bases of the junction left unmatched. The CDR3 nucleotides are TGTGCCAGCAGCCACGCCGGGACAGTCACTGAAGCTTTCTTT. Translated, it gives CASSHAGTVTEAFF.

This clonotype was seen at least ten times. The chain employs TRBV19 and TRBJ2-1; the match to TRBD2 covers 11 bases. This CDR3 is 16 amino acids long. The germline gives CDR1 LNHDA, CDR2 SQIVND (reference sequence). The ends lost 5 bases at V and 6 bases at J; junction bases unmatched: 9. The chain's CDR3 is CASSPLAGGIRNEQFF. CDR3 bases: TGTGCCAGTAGTCCCCTAGCGGGAGGAATCCGCAATGAGCAGTTCTTC.

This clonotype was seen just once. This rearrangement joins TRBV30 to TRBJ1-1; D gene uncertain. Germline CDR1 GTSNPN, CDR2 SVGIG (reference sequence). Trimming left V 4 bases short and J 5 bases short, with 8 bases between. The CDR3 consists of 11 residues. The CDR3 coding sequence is TGTGCCTGGATCCCCCGGACTGAAGCTTTCTTT. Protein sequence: CAWIPRTEAFF. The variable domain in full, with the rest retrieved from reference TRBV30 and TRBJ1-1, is SQTIHQWPATLVQPVGSPLSLECTVEGTSNPNLYWYRQAAGRGLQLLFYSVGIGQISSEVPQNLSASRPQDRQFILSSKKLLLSDSGFYLCAWIPRTEAFFGQGTRLTVV.

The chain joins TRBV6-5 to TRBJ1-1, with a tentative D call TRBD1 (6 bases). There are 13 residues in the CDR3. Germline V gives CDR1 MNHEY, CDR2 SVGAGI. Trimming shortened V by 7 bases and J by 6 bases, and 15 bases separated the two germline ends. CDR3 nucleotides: TGTGCCAGCACCCCCACAGGGACCGCTGAAGCTTTCTTT. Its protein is CASTPTGTAEAFF.

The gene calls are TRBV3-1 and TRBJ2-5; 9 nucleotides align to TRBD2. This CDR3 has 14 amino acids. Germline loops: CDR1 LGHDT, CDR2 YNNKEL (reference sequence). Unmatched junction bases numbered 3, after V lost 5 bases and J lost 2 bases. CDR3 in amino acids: CASSLAGDQETQYF. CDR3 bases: TGTGCCAGCAGCTTAGCGGGGGATCAAGAGACCCAGTACTTC.

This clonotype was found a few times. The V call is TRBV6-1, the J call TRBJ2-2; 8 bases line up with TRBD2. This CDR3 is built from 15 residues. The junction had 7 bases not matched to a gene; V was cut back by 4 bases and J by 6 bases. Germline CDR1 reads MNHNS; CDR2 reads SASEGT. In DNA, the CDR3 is TGTGCCAGCAGTGGAACTAGCGGTTTCGCCGGGGAGCTGTTTTTT. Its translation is CASSGTSGFAGELFF.

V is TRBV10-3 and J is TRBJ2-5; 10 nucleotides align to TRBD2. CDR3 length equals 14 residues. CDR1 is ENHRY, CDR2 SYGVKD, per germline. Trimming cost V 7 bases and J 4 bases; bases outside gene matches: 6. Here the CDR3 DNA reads TGTGCCATCAAAGCCGGACTAGCGGTAGAGACCCAGTACTTC. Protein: CAIKAGLAVETQYF.

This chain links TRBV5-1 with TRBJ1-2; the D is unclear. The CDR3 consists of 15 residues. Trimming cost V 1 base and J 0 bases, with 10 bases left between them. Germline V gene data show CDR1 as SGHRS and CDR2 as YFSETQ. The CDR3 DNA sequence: TGCGCCAGCAGCTTGACGCCAGAACCTAACTATGGCTACACCTTC. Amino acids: CASSLTPEPNYGYTF.

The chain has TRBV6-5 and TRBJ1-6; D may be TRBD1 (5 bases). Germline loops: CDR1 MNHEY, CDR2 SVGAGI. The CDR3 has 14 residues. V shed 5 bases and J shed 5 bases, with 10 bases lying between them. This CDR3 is CASSHTGDNSPLHF. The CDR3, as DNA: TGTGCCAGCAGTCATACAGGAGATAATTCACCCCTCCACTTT.

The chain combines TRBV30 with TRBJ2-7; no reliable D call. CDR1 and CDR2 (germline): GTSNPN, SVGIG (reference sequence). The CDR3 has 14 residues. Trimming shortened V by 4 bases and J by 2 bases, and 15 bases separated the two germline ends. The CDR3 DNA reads TGTGCCTGGACCCCAGGCCCGGAAACCTACGAGCAGTACTTC. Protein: CAWTPGPETYEQYF.

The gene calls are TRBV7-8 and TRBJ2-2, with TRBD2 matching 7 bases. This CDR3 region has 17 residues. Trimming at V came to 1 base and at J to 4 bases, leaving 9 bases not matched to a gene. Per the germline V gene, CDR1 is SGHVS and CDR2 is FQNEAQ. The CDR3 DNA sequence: TGTGCCAGCAGCTTAGTCGGGGGAGGGCTGGGCACCGGGGAGCTGTTTTTT. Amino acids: CASSLVGGGLGTGELFF.

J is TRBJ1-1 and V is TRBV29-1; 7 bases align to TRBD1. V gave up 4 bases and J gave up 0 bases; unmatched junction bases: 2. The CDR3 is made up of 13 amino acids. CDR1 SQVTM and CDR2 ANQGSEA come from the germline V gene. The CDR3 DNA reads TGCAGCGTTGCCCAGGGGGTGAACACTGAAGCTTTCTTT. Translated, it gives CSVAQGVNTEAFF.

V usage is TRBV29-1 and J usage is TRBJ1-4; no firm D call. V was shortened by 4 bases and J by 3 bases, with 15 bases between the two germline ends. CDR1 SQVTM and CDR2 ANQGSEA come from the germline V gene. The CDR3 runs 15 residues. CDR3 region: CSVGLEREPNEKLFF. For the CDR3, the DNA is TGCAGCGTTGGGTTGGAGCGAGAACCTAATGAAAAACTGTTTTTT.

The CDR3 region has the DNA TGCAGTGCTAGAGATACGGGGGTTGCCTACAATGAGCAGTTCTTC. Its translation is CSARDTGVAYNEQFF. The chain combines TRBV20-1 with TRBJ2-1; tentative D call: TRBD2 (6 bases). CDR3 length: 15 amino acids. Germline V gives CDR1 DFQATT, CDR2 SNEGSKA (reference sequence). V was pared by 0 bases and J by 2 bases, with 11 bases between.

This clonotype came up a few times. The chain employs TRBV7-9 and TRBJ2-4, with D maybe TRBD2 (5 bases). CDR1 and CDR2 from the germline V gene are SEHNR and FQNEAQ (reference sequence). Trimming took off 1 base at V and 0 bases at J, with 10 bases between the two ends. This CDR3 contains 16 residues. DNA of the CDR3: TGTGCCAGCAGCTTAGAATTAGGACTAGCCAAAAACATTCAGTACTTC. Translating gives CASSLELGLAKNIQYF.

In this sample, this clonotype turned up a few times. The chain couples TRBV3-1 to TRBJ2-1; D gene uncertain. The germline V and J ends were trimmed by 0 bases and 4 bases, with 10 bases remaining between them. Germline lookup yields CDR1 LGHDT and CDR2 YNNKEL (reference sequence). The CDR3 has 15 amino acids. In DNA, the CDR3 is TGTGCCAGCAGCCAAGATCTTACGACTTACAATGAGCAGTTCTTC. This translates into CASSQDLTTYNEQFF.

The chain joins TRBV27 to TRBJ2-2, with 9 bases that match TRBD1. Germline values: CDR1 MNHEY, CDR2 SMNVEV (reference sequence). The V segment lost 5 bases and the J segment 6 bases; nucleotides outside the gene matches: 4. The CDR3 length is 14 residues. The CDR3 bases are TGTGCCAGCAGTGTGGGACAGGGACCCGGGGAGCTGTTTTTT. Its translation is CASSVGQGPGELFF.

The CDR3 protein is CSVELPTDNEQFF. CDR3 coding DNA: TGCAGCGTTGAACTTCCGACAGACAATGAGCAGTTCTTC. V and J are TRBV29-1 and TRBJ2-1; perhaps TRBD1 as D (5 bases). The CDR3 loop spans 13 amino acids. Germline V CDR1 and CDR2: SQVTM, ANQGSEA. The V gene lost 2 bases and the J gene lost 5 bases, with 10 bases spanning the gap.

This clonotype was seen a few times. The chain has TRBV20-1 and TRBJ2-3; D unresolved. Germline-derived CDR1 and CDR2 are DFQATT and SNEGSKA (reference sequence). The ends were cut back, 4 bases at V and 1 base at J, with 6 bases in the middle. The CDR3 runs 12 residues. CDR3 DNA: TGCAGTGCTATTCGGGGCACAGATACGCAGTATTTT. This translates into CSAIRGTDTQYF.

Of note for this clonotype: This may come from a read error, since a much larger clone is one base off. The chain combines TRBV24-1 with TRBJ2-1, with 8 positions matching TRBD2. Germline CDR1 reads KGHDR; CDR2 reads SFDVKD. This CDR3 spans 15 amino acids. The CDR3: CATGLAGSNDHEQIF. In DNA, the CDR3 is TGTGCCACCGGGTTAGCGGGGTCAAACGACCATGAGCAGATCTTC.

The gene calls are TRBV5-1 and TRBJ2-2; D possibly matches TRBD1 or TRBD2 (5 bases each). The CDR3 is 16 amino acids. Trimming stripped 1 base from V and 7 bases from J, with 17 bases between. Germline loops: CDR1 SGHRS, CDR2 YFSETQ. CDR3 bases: TGCGCCAGCAGCTTGAATCCCTCCAGGGACGGCGGGGAGCTGTTTTTT. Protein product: CASSLNPSRDGGELFF.

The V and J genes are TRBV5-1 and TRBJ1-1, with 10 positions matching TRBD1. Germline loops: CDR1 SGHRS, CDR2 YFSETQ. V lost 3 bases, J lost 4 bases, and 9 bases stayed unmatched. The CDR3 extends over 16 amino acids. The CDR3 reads CASSSEGTGVSTEAFF. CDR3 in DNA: TGCGCCAGCAGCTCTGAAGGGACAGGGGTTAGCACTGAAGCTTTCTTT. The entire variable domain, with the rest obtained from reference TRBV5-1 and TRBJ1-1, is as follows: KAGVTQTPRYLIKTRGQQVTLSCSPISGHRSVSWYQQTPGQGLQFLFEYFSETQRNKGNFPGRFSGRQFSNSRSEMNVSTLELGDSALYLCASSSEGTGVSTEAFFGQGTRLTVV.